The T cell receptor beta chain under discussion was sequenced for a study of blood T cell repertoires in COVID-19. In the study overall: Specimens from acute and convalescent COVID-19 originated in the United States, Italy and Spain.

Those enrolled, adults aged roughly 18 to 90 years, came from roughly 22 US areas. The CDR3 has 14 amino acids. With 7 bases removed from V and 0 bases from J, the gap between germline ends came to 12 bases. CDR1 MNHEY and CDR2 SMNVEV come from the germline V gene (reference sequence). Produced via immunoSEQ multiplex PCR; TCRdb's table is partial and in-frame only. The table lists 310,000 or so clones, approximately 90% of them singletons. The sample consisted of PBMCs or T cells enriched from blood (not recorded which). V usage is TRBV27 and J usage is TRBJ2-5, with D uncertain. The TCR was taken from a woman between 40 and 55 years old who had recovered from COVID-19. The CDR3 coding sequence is TGTGCCAGCACCCCGGCGAGCGACCAAGAGACCCAGTACTTC. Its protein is CASTPASDQETQYF.